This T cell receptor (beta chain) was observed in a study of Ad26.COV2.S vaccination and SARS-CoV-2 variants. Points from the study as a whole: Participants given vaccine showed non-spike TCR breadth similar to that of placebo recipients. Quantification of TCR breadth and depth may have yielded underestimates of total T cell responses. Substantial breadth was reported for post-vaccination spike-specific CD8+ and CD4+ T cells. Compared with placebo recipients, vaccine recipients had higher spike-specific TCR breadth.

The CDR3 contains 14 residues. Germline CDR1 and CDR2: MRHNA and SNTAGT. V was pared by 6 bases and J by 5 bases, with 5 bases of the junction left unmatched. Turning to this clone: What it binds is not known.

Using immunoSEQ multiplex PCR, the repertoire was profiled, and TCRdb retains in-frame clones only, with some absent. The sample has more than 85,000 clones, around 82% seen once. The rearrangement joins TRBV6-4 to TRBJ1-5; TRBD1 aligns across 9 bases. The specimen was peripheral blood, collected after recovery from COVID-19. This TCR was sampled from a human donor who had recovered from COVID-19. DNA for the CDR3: TGTGCCAGCAGCGCTACAGGGGGCGATCAGCCCCAGCATTTT. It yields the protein CASSATGGDQPQHF.